Below are 20 T cell receptor beta chains sequenced from a single sample in a study of T cell responses to AZD1222 COVID-19 vaccine. Some clones are missing from TCRdb's copy, which holds only in-frame ones; the method was immunoSEQ multiplex PCR. The data show some 130,000 clones, approximately 90% seen once. Sequenced material: peripheral blood, taken on day 0 of AZD1222 vaccination. The receptors here all came from an adult in good health.

This chain joins TRBV3-1 (or the pseudogene TRBV3-2) and TRBJ1-6; the D gene is possibly TRBD1 (5 bases). V lost 7 bases and J lost 5, with 21 bases in between. There are 17 residues in the CDR3. Germline V gene data show CDR1 as LGHDT and CDR2 as YNNKEL (reference sequence). DNA for the CDR3: TGTGCCAGCACCACATCTACTGGGGCAGGGAATAATTCACCCCTCCACTTT. Protein product: CASTTSTGAGNNSPLHF.

Notes on this clone: The sample carries other DNA sequences with the same CDR3. CDR3 DNA: TGTGCCAGCAGTAGGGACAGCTATGGCTACACCTTC. It yields the protein CASSRDSYGYTF. V is TRBV2 and J is TRBJ1-2, with 7 positions matching TRBD1. This CDR3 contains 12 residues. J was trimmed by 4 bases and V by 5 bases; bases with no gene match: 1. Germline loops: CDR1 SNHLY, CDR2 FYNNEI.

This clone has only one observation. The chain joins TRBV29-1 to TRBJ1-2, with D unclear. V was pared by 1 base and J by 8 bases, with 17 bases between. The germline CDR1 and CDR2 sequences are SQVTM and ANQGSEA. The length of the CDR3 is 14 residues. The CDR3 loop reads CSVEGIEGKLGYTF. The CDR3 DNA reads TGCAGCGTTGAAGGTATAGAAGGAAAACTAGGCTACACCTTC.

This clone showed up just once. This sequence joins TRBV7-8 and TRBJ1-1; D is possibly TRBD1 (5 bases). From germline, CDR1 is SGHVS and CDR2 FQNEAQ. The V gene lost 2 bases and the J gene lost 3 bases, with 10 bases spanning the gap. This CDR3 has 14 residues. The CDR3 DNA follows: TGTGCCAGCAGCTTACGGAGGGGAGACACTGAAGCTTTCTTT. This gives the protein CASSLRRGDTEAFF.

The J gene is TRBJ2-7, the V gene TRBV27, with 10 positions matching TRBD1. Germline V gene sequence: CDR1 MNHEY, CDR2 SMNVEV (reference sequence). With 10 bases clipped from V and 5 bases from J, the junction kept 11 bases outside the gene matches. The CDR3 totals 14 residues. DNA for the CDR3: TGTGCCATCGCGCTGGGACAGGGGACCCACGAGCAGTACTTC. Residues: CAIALGQGTHEQYF.

The chain recombines TRBV29-1 with TRBJ2-1; 11 bases map to TRBD2. The junction had 9 bases not matched to a gene; V was cut back by 6 bases and J by 2 bases. Looked up from germline, CDR1 is SQVTM and CDR2 is ANQGSEA. This CDR3 contains 16 residues. CDR3 bases: TGCAGCGTCACGACTAGCGGGGCCGCCACCTACAATGAGCAGTTCTTC. It is translated as CSVTTSGAATYNEQFF.

The chain links TRBV29-1 to TRBJ1-1, with D unclear. V lost 7 bases, J lost 7 bases, and 19 bases lay in between. This CDR3 contains 13 residues. The germline gives CDR1 SQVTM, CDR2 ANQGSEA. Written as DNA, the CDR3 is TGCAGCGCCGAGGGTACGGCGTTCGGTGAAGCTTTCTTT. Translating gives CSAEGTAFGEAFF. Looking up the rest from reference TRBV29-1 and TRBJ1-1 gives the full variable domain: SAVISQKPSRDICQRGTSLTIQCQVDSQVTMMFWYRQQPGQSLTLIATANQGSEATYESGFVIDKFPISRPNLTFSTLTVSNMSPEDSSIYLCSAEGTAFGEAFFGQGTRLTVV.

The genes are TRBV28 and TRBJ1-2; no definite D call. V was trimmed by 4 bases and J by 4 bases, leaving 13 bases between them. This CDR3 comprises 14 residues. CDR1 and CDR2 (germline): MDHEN, SYDVKM. The CDR3 nucleotides read TGTGCCAGCAGTTCCGGAGCCGGTATCTATGGCTACACCTTC. Its translation: CASSSGAGIYGYTF.

The chain has TRBV15 and TRBJ2-7; 9 bases are a match to TRBD1. CDR1 LNHNV and CDR2 YYDKDF come from the germline V gene (reference sequence). V dropped 0 bases and J dropped 3; count of bases not matched to a gene: 12. This CDR3 region has 18 residues. The CDR3 loop is CATSRDRRLTGGGYEQYF. CDR3 in DNA: TGTGCCACCAGCAGAGATCGGCGTTTAACAGGGGGCGGCTACGAGCAGTACTTC.

J is TRBJ1-4 and V is TRBV5-1, with D possibly being TRBD1 (5 bases). The CDR3 sequence is 16 residues long. Trimming removed 0 bases from V and 6 bases from J, with 15 bases in between. Per the germline V gene, CDR1 is SGHRS and CDR2 is YFSETQ. CDR3 in amino acids: CASSLAIGLGDEKLFF. The CDR3 DNA sequence: TGCGCCAGCAGCTTGGCAATAGGCTTAGGGGATGAAAAACTGTTTTTT.

The chain joins TRBV5-5 to TRBJ1-1; TRBD1 aligns across 10 bases. Germline CDR1 SGHKS, CDR2 YYEKEE (reference sequence). There are 15 residues in the CDR3. The J segment lost 4 bases and the V segment lost 2 bases, leaving 5 bases of the junction unmatched. The DNA for the CDR3 is TGTGCCAGCAGCTTCCGACAGGGGGCCACCACTGAAGCTTTCTTT. Translating gives CASSFRQGATTEAFF.

In DNA form, the CDR3 reads TGTGCCAGCTCACCACCAGGCGCGGGGTTGGGCACTGAAGCTTTCTTT. This codes for CASSPPGAGLGTEAFF. The chain couples TRBV18 to TRBJ1-1; D is uncertain. Germline V gene lookup returns CDR1 KGHSH and CDR2 LQKENI. The V end lost 0 bases, the J end lost 4 bases, and 15 bases lay between the germline ends. The CDR3 totals 16 residues.

The V and J genes are TRBV18 and TRBJ1-1; the D is unclear. The CDR3 extends over 14 amino acids. Trimming shortened V by 6 bases and J by 5 bases, and 16 bases separated the two germline ends. Per germline, CDR1 KGHSH and CDR2 LQKENI. CDR3 in DNA: TGTGCCAGCTCTCAACGTTTCTGGAATACTGAAGCTTTCTTT. As protein: CASSQRFWNTEAFF.

Details on this clone: Compared with germline, one end of the junction differs, possibly owing to a read error. The V gene is TRBV5-6, the J gene TRBJ2-7, with D perhaps TRBD1 (5 bases). CDR3 length equals 16 residues. CDR1 is SGHDT and CDR2 is YYEEEE in the germline V gene. This CDR3 is CASSPDRGWGSHEQYF. Here the CDR3 DNA reads TGTGCCAGCAGCCCCGACCGTGGGTGGGGCTCCCACGAGCAGTACTTC.

The rearrangement joins TRBV7-9 to TRBJ1-1; tentative D call: TRBD1 (6 bases). The V gene's germline CDR1 is SEHNR and CDR2 FQNEAQ (reference sequence). The length of the CDR3 is 14 residues. Trimming left V 4 bases short and J 3 bases short, with 12 bases between. The CDR3 nucleotides read TGTGCCAGCAGCTACAGGGAGGTATACACTGAAGCTTTCTTT. Protein sequence: CASSYREVYTEAFF.

This rearrangement joins TRBV6-5 to TRBJ2-7, with a possible D match to TRBD2 (5 bases). In germline, CDR1 is MNHEY, CDR2 SVGAGI. The CDR3 runs to 15 residues. Trimming stripped 4 bases from V and 3 bases from J, with 16 bases between. The CDR3 reads CASSLMSGGLYEQYF. The DNA for the CDR3 is TGTGCCAGCAGTTTGATGAGCGGAGGCCTCTACGAGCAGTACTTC.

The chain couples TRBV15 to TRBJ1-2; no firm D call. The V end was cut by 2 bases, the J end by 4 bases, with 17 bases between. The CDR3 sequence is 16 residues long. Germline V gene data show CDR1 as LNHNV and CDR2 as YYDKDF (reference sequence). CDR3 loop: CATSRNRPGRSYGYTF. The DNA for the CDR3 is TGTGCCACCAGCAGAAACCGGCCGGGCAGAAGCTATGGCTACACCTTC.

The chain combines TRBV7-3 with TRBJ2-2; weak D call: TRBD2 (6 bases). The CDR3 runs 15 residues. Per the germline V gene, CDR1 is SGHTA and CDR2 is FQGTGA. Trimming took off 6 bases at V and 2 bases at J, with 13 bases between the two ends. The CDR3 nucleotides are TGTGCCAGCAGTTCCGGGACTTTTAACACCGGGGAGCTGTTTTTT. Protein sequence: CASSSGTFNTGELFF.

DNA for the CDR3: TGTGCCAGTAGCCGGACTAGCGGGACCTACGAGCAGTACTTC. Its protein is CASSRTSGTYEQYF. The chain links TRBV19 to TRBJ2-7; 12 positions match TRBD2. V shed 6 bases and J 2 bases; nucleotides not matched to a gene: 2. Germline values: CDR1 LNHDA, CDR2 SQIVND (reference sequence). The CDR3 totals 14 residues. The full variable domain, with the rest looked up from reference TRBV19 and TRBJ2-7, is DGGITQSPKYLFRKEGQNVTLSCEQNLNHDAMYWYRQDPGQGLRLIYYSQIVNDFQKGDIAEGYSVSREKKESFPLTVTSAQKNPTAFYLCASSRTSGTYEQYFGPGTRLTVT.

In its sample, this clone was seen once. This chain connects TRBV10-3 to TRBJ2-4; D gene uncertain. The V gene's germline CDR1 is ENHRY and CDR2 SYGVKD. The CDR3 is 14 amino acids. The V end was cut by 2 bases, the J end by 6 bases, with 11 bases between. The CDR3 DNA reads TGTGCCATCAGTGAGACACTACAAGGAAACATTCAGTACTTC. This sequence encodes CAISETLQGNIQYF.